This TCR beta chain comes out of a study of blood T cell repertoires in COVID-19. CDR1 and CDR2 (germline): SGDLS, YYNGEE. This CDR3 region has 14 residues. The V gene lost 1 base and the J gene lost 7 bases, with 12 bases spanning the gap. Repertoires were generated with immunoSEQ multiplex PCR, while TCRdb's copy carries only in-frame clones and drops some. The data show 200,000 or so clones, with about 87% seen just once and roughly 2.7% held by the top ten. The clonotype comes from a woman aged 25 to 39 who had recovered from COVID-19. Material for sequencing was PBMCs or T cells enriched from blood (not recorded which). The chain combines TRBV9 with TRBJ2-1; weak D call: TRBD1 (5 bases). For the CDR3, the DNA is TGTGCCAGCAGCGTATATCAGGGAAGAAATGAGCAGTTCTTC. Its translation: CASSVYQGRNEQFF.